The entry below describes one T cell receptor beta chain. Clones were sequenced by immunoSEQ multiplex PCR, and TCRdb holds only the in-frame ones, with some missing. The sample has about 150,000 clones, over 80% seen once; the top ten hold approximately 3%. Trimming removed 1 base from V and 3 bases from J; junction bases left unmatched: 7. Germline CDR1 reads MDHEN; CDR2 reads SYDVKM. The CDR3 length is 16 residues. These data are taken from a study of T cell responses to AZD1222 COVID-19 vaccine. The V gene is TRBV28, the J gene TRBJ2-7, with 9 nucleotides matching TRBD2. The receptor was derived from an adult in good health. Specimen: peripheral blood, collected on day 0 of MenACWY control vaccination. The CDR3 nucleotides read TGTGCCAGCAGTTTATTTGATGCTAGCGGGATCTACGAGCAGTACTTC. Its translation is CASSLFDASGIYEQYF.